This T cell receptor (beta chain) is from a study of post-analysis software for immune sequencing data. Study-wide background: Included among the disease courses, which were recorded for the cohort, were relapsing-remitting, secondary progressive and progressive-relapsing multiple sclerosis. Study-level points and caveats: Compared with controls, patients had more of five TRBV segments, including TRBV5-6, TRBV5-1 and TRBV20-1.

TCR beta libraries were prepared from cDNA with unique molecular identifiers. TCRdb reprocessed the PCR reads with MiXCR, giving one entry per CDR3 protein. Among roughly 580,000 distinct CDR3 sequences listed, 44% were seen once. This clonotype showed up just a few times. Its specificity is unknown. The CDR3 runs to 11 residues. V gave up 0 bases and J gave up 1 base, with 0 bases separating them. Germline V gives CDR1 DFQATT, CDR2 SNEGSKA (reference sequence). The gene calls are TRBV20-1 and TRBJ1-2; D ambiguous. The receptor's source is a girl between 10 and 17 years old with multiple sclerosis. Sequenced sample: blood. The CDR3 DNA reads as TGCAGTGCTAGAGATAACTATGGCTACACCTTC. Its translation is CSARDNYGYTF.